This T cell receptor beta chain derives from a study of T cell repertoires in cytomegalovirus infection. Study-level background: A matching HLA type, together with CMV infection, was signaled by public TCR beta signatures. Findings and limits, study-wide: Ex vivo, HLA-C-restricted CMV-specific TCR beta clonotypes prevailed over the rest of the response. Identification of carriers of CMV plus the relevant HLA was achieved through cumulative public TCR beta family frequency.

TCRdb redid the calling of the reads with MiXCR, one entry per CDR3 protein. The sample consists of 350,000 to 550,000 distinct CDR3 sequences, approximately 32% of them appearing once. On this clonotype itself: What it recognizes is unknown. A much larger clone lies one base from this, so it may be a read error.

The CDR3 length is 14 residues. Trimming removed 5 bases from V and 7 bases from J; junction bases left unmatched: 7. Germline CDR1 and CDR2: DFQATT and SNEGSKA (reference sequence). The sequence was collected from a human donor in good health (CMV status not recorded). Some clones in this sample may be carry-over from other donors' samples. The sample taken for sequencing was PBMCs. The rearrangement uses TRBV20-1 and TRBJ2-1, with 11 positions matching TRBD2. The CDR3 bases are TGCAGTGCTCCACCTAGCGGGGGGCCGAATGAGCAGTTCTTC. Its translation is CSAPPSGGPNEQFF.